This TCR beta chain was recovered during a study of blood T cell repertoires in COVID-19. Looking at the study overall: COVID-19 samples, acute and convalescent, were from the United States, Italy and Spain.

Authors' data handling: Estimated nucleated cell counts came from reference gene primer amplification. Assay used: immunoSEQ multiplex PCR; TCRdb lists only in-frame clones, some missing. V and J calls and clone size are those listed in that table; D and trimming were worked out from the DNA. The table shows around 200,000 clones, with 87% occurring only once. Sequenced material: peripheral blood. The sequence came from a woman younger than 35 who had recovered from COVID-19.

CDR3 loop: CASSPGAEQFF. The CDR3, as DNA: TGTGCCAGCAGCCCCGGAGCGGAGCAGTTCTTC. The chain combines TRBV3-1 (or the pseudogene TRBV3-2) with TRBJ2-1; D unresolved. Trimming shortened V by 4 bases and J by 10 bases, and 8 bases separated the two germline ends. The length of the CDR3 is 11 residues. Germline lookup yields CDR1 LGHDT and CDR2 YNNKEL (reference sequence).